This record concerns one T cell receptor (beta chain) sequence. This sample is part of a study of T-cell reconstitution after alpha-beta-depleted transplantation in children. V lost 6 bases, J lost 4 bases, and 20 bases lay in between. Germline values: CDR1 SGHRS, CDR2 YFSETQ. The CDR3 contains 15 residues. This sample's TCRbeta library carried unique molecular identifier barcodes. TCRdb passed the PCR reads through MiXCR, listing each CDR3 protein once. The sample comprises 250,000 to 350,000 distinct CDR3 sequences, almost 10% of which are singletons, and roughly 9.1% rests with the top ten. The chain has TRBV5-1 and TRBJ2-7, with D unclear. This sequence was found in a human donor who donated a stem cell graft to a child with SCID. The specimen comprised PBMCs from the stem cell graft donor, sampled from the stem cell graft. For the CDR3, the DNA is TGCGCCAGCACCCAGGACGTTGGTCTCTCATACGAGCAGTACTTC. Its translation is CASTQDVGLSYEQYF. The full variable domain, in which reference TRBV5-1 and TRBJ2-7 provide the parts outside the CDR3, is KAGVTQTPRYLIKTRGQQVTLSCSPISGHRSVSWYQQTPGQGLQFLFEYFSETQRNKGNFPGRFSGRQFSNSRSEMNVSTLELGDSALYLCASTQDVGLSYEQYFGPGTRLTVT.